The entry that follows covers one TCR beta chain sequence. TCRdb's table, derived via immunoSEQ multiplex PCR, lists solely in-frame clones and lacks some. The data hold 140,000 to 150,000 clones, with roughly 82% observed a single time. Trimming stripped 0 bases from V and 2 bases from J, with 10 bases between. Germline CDR1 reads SQVTM; CDR2 reads ANQGSEA. The CDR3 extends over 14 amino acids. The data are from a study of blood T cell repertoires in COVID-19. Study summary: There were acute and convalescent COVID-19 samples, and they came from the United States, Italy and Spain. In each case, the material was cDNA or gDNA derived from T cells, B-cell-depleted T cells, or PBMCs.

The specimen sequenced was peripheral blood. The V gene is TRBV29-1, the J gene TRBJ1-1; D is unresolved. The receptor comes from a human donor with acute or convalescent COVID-19. The donor label of this sample is uncertain. The CDR3: CSVEDQWANTEAFF. The DNA for the CDR3 is TGCAGCGTTGAAGATCAGTGGGCTAACACTGAAGCTTTCTTT.